This entry lists 30 T cell receptor beta chains sequenced from one sample in a study of Graves' ophthalmopathy and Graves' hyperthyroidism. From RNA, the CDR3 regions of TCR beta chains were amplified and sequenced. Second-round multiplex PCR followed a first-round RT-PCR using HTBI primers. Each CDR3 protein is one row after TCRdb ran MiXCR on the multiplex PCR reads. The table has about 48,000 distinct CDR3 sequences, 50% seen once; the top ten hold approximately 20%. Input material: peripheral blood. The receptors come from an adult man with Graves' ophthalmopathy.

In its sample, this clonotype was seen many times. This may come from a read error, since a much larger clone is one base off. The chain couples TRBV12-3 or TRBV12-4 to TRBJ2-7, with 12 positions matching TRBD2. Unmatched junction bases numbered 4, after V lost 5 bases and J lost 2 bases. CDR3 length: 15 residues. Written as DNA, the CDR3 is TGTGCCAGCAGTCCGACTAGCGGGAGCGCCTACGAGCAGTACTTC. As protein: CASSPTSGSAYEQYF.

By share, this clonotype ranks as medium-sized (0.01 to 0.1%). The V and J genes are TRBV19 and TRBJ1-2; D is uncertain. The CDR3 loop spans 13 amino acids. V lost 3 bases and J 7 bases, leaving 12 bases between the germline ends. CDR1 and CDR2 from the germline V gene are LNHDA and SQIVND (reference sequence). CDR3 in amino acids: CASSIITVGGYTF. CDR3 in DNA: TGTGCCAGTAGTATTATCACAGTTGGTGGCTACACCTTC.

This clonotype was seen repeatedly, ten times or more. The chain joins TRBV9 to TRBJ1-3, with 10 bases matching TRBD1. V trimming: 4 bases; J trimming: 11 bases; junction bases outside the gene matches: 3. Germline CDR1 reads SGDLS; CDR2 reads YYNGEE. The CDR3 is made up of 12 amino acids. As DNA, the CDR3 is TGTGCCAGCAGCACTGGACAGGGGGCCATATATTTT. Translating gives CASSTGQGAIYF.

This clonotype was detected a few times. V is TRBV7-9 and J is TRBJ2-3, with 7 nucleotides matching TRBD2. The CDR3 loop spans 15 amino acids. The germline V gene encodes CDR1 SEHNR and CDR2 FQNEAQ (reference sequence). The V gene end was trimmed by 7 bases and the J gene end by 1 base; junction bases not matched to a gene: 8. CDR3: CASTPGGGGTDTQYF. CDR3 nucleotides: TGTGCCAGCACCCCTGGGGGAGGGGGCACAGATACGCAGTATTTT.

V and J are TRBV18 and TRBJ2-3, with 9 bases identical to TRBD2. Unmatched junction bases numbered 6, after V lost 5 bases and J lost 0 bases. The CDR3 contains 16 residues. From germline, CDR1 is KGHSH and CDR2 LQKENI. The DNA of the CDR3 is TGTGCCAGCTCATCCATTCTAGCGGGAAGCACAGATACGCAGTATTTT. It encodes CASSSILAGSTDTQYF.

About this clonotype itself: One end of the junction varies from germline; a read error may be responsible. This chain uses TRBV4-2 with TRBJ1-4; D is unresolved. This CDR3 contains 16 residues. From germline, CDR1 is LGHNA and CDR2 YNFKEQ. CDR3 bases: TGTGCCAGCAGCCAAGGTGCGGCACCAACTAATGAAAAACTGTCTTTT. The encoded protein is CASSQGAAPTNEKLSF.

The V call is TRBV10-3, the J call TRBJ2-5; 8 bases agree with TRBD2. Germline loops: CDR1 ENHRY, CDR2 SYGVKD. This CDR3 region has 16 residues. V shed 0 bases, J shed 2 bases, and the junction held 5 bases outside the gene matches. This CDR3 reads CAISESTRGGQETQYF. The CDR3 nucleotides read TGTGCCATCAGTGAGTCGACTCGGGGGGGGCAAGAGACCCAGTACTTC.

This clonotype has a count of ten or more. The chain couples TRBV2 to TRBJ2-5, with D perhaps matching TRBD1 or TRBD2 (5 bases each). V lost 4 bases and J lost 5, with 14 bases in between. From germline, CDR1 is SNHLY and CDR2 FYNNEI. The CDR3 runs to 14 residues. This CDR3 reads CASSGGREYETQYF. The CDR3 DNA is TGTGCCAGCAGTGGGGGCCGGGAATATGAGACCCAGTACTTC.

The chain combines TRBV9 with TRBJ2-2; 7 bases align to TRBD1. Germline V CDR1 and CDR2: SGDLS, YYNGEE. V trimming: 4 bases; J trimming: 2 bases; junction bases outside the gene matches: 11. This CDR3 has 17 amino acids. The CDR3 DNA reads as TGTGCCAGCAGCCGAGGGGGCGGCCGTTACAACACCGGGGAGCTGTTTTTT. It codes for CASSRGGGRYNTGELFF.

In its sample, this clonotype was seen many times. This chain connects TRBV20-1 to TRBJ2-3, with TRBD1 matching 10 bases. Unmatched junction bases numbered 15, after V lost 4 bases and J lost 2 bases. This CDR3 is built from 18 residues. Looked up from germline, CDR1 is DFQATT and CDR2 is SNEGSKA (reference sequence). The CDR3 DNA is TGCAGTGCTATTCCGGGACAGGGGTCACGGTTTACCACAGATACGCAGTATTTT. This translates into CSAIPGQGSRFTTDTQYF.

This clonotype is a singleton in its sample. The chain links TRBV20-1 to TRBJ1-4; 9 nucleotides line up with TRBD1. V lost 5 bases to trimming and J lost 7 bases; unmatched junction nucleotides: 5. The CDR3 extends over 13 amino acids. The germline V gene encodes CDR1 DFQATT and CDR2 SNEGSKA (reference sequence). CDR3 coding DNA: TGCAGTGCTCTAGACAGGGGGAGTGAAAAACTGTTTTTT. Residues: CSALDRGSEKLFF.

The J gene is TRBJ2-5, the V gene TRBV20-1; 8 bases are shared with TRBD2. CDR1 DFQATT and CDR2 SNEGSKA come from the germline V gene (reference sequence). V lost 3 bases to trimming and J lost 5 bases; unmatched junction nucleotides: 8. The CDR3 contains 14 residues. The CDR3 reads CSASIAGGGETQYF. The CDR3 bases are TGCAGTGCTAGCATCGCGGGGGGAGGGGAGACCCAGTACTTC.

The chain is built from TRBV5-1 and TRBJ2-2, with 8 bases that match TRBD1. Germline V gene sequence: CDR1 SGHRS, CDR2 YFSETQ. The CDR3 loop spans 16 amino acids. Germline trimming cut 3 bases from V and 7 bases from J; bases unmatched to any gene: 11. The CDR3 is CASSSDRGGFGGELFF. DNA for the CDR3: TGCGCCAGCAGCTCCGACAGGGGAGGATTTGGCGGGGAGCTGTTTTTT.

This clonotype has ten or more counts. The chain carries TRBV6-1 and TRBJ2-1, with D tentatively TRBD2 (6 bases). V dropped 1 base and J dropped 0 bases, with 10 bases sitting between them. Germline-derived CDR1 and CDR2 are MNHNS and SASEGT. The CDR3 is made up of 16 amino acids. The CDR3 DNA reads as TGTGCCAGCAGTGAAGTTGCGGGGAGCTCCTACAATGAGCAGTTCTTC. This codes for CASSEVAGSSYNEQFF.

With respect to this clonotype: This could be a read error, since a much larger clone is one nucleotide away. The CDR3 spells CASNHEPGQRRGYTF. The CDR3 DNA sequence: TGTGCCAGCAACCATGAACCGGGACAGAGAAGGGGCTACACCTTC. The chain employs TRBV3-1 and TRBJ1-2, with 7 bases fitting TRBD1. The germline gives CDR1 LGHDT, CDR2 YNNKEL (reference sequence). Germline trimming cut 7 bases from V and 8 bases from J; bases unmatched to any gene: 16. The CDR3 loop spans 15 amino acids.

The chain employs TRBV5-1 and TRBJ1-6, with 10 bases that match TRBD1. This CDR3 spans 15 amino acids. Germline V lookup: CDR1 SGHRS, CDR2 YFSETQ. V gave up 2 bases and J gave up 7 bases; unmatched junction bases: 3. CDR3 region: CASSFGTGVNSPLHF. CDR3 DNA: TGCGCCAGCAGCTTCGGGACAGGGGTCAATTCACCCCTCCACTTT. The variable domain in full, with the rest retrieved from reference TRBV5-1 and TRBJ1-6, is KAGVTQTPRYLIKTRGQQVTLSCSPISGHRSVSWYQQTPGQGLQFLFEYFSETQRNKGNFPGRFSGRQFSNSRSEMNVSTLELGDSALYLCASSFGTGVNSPLHFGNGTRLTVT.

This rearrangement joins TRBV5-1 to TRBJ1-2, with unresolved D. Deletions cut 3 bases from V and 4 bases from J, with 19 bases between. This CDR3 comprises 16 residues. Germline V gene data show CDR1 as SGHRS and CDR2 as YFSETQ. The CDR3 region has the DNA TGCGCCAGCAGCTCCGATCCGACTTTTCATGGCTATGGCTACACCTTC. Translation gives CASSSDPTFHGYGYTF.

Regarding this clonotype: The junction does not match germline at one end; this may be a read error. The chain combines TRBV6-5 with TRBJ2-7; maybe TRBD1 (5 bases). This CDR3 spans 15 amino acids. The germline CDR1 and CDR2 sequences are MNHEY and SVGAGI. CDR3 protein: CASSPNKGIFYEQYF. CDR3 coding DNA: TGTGCCAGCAGTCCAAACAAGGGGATCTTCTACGAACAGTACTTC.

The chain is built from TRBV4-3 and TRBJ2-1; 14 bases match TRBD2. V gave up 3 bases and J gave up 6 bases; unmatched junction bases: 4. Germline CDR1 is LGHNA and CDR2 is YSLEER. This CDR3 spans 16 amino acids. In DNA form, the CDR3 reads TGCGCCAGCAGCCAGTCCGGGACTAGCGGGGGCAATGAGCAGTTCTTC. Protein sequence: CASSQSGTSGGNEQFF.

The rearrangement joins TRBV20-1 to TRBJ1-2, with D possibly TRBD1 on 6 matching bases. The CDR3 runs to 11 residues. V lost 6 bases, J lost 4 bases, and 9 bases lay in between. From germline, CDR1 is DFQATT and CDR2 SNEGSKA (reference sequence). The CDR3 coding sequence is TGCAGTGCAGGGGGAGTCTATGGCTACACCTTC. Protein sequence: CSAGGVYGYTF.

At least ten counts were recorded for this clonotype. The CDR3 bases are TGTGCCAGCAGCTCGAATACAGGGGGGGGAGAGACCCAGTACTTC. Protein product: CASSSNTGGGETQYF. The chain couples TRBV5-8 to TRBJ2-5; maybe TRBD1 (8 bases). Trimming cost V 3 bases and J 4 bases, with 16 bases left between them. The CDR3 sequence is 15 residues long. Germline-derived CDR1 and CDR2 are SGHTS and YDEGEE.

The V and J genes are TRBV7-4 and TRBJ2-5; D is uncertain. The V end was cut by 6 bases, the J end by 5 bases, with 10 bases between. The CDR3 consists of 12 residues. Germline-derived CDR1 and CDR2 are SGHVT and SQSDAQ. The CDR3 coding sequence is TGTGCCAGCAGACCCCCCAAGGAGACCCAGTACTTC. As protein: CASRPPKETQYF.

V is TRBV5-4 and J is TRBJ1-5, with a possible D match to TRBD1 (5 bases). Germline values: CDR1 SGHNT, CDR2 YYREEE (reference sequence). The CDR3 runs to 13 residues. Trimming removed 4 bases at V and 11 bases at J, with 16 bases between. CDR3 protein: CASSPGLRETQHF. Written as DNA, the CDR3 is TGTGCCAGCAGCCCGGGACTAAGGGAGACCCAGCATTTT. The full variable domain, rest sourced from reference TRBV5-4 and TRBJ1-5, is ETGVTQSPTHLIKTRGQQVTLRCSSQSGHNTVSWYQQALGQGPQFIFQYYREEENGRGNFPPRFSGLQFPNYSSELNVNALELDDSALYLCASSPGLRETQHFGDGTRLSIL.

This clonotype appeared once. This chain connects TRBV25-1 to TRBJ1-1; D is uncertain. V was clipped by 4 bases and J by 3 bases, with 9 bases between them. Germline V gene lookup returns CDR1 MGHDK and CDR2 SYGVNS. The CDR3 is 13 amino acids. The CDR3 sequence is CASSGAAYTEAFF. In nucleotides, the CDR3 is TGTGCCAGCAGTGGGGCAGCCTACACTGAAGCTTTCTTT.

This clonotype is labeled as medium-sized. This sequence joins TRBV25-1 and TRBJ2-3; 9 nucleotides line up with TRBD2. The junction had 16 bases not matched to a gene; V was cut back by 5 bases and J by 1 base. The CDR3 has 19 amino acids. Germline assignment: CDR1 MGHDK and CDR2 SYGVNS. The CDR3 spells CASSPGTSLVLVGTDTQYF. In DNA, the CDR3 is TGTGCCAGCAGTCCCGGGACTAGCCTTGTTTTGGTGGGCACAGATACGCAGTATTTT.

The chain carries TRBV20-1 and TRBJ1-6, with a possible D match to TRBD1 (5 bases). V was cut by 1 base and J by 6 bases, with 10 bases left in between. The CDR3 extends over 14 amino acids. Germline CDR1 reads DFQATT; CDR2 reads SNEGSKA (reference sequence). CDR3 amino acids: CSARVQGSNSPLHF. The CDR3 DNA follows: TGCAGTGCTAGAGTTCAGGGTAGTAATTCACCCCTCCACTTT.

The V gene is TRBV20-1, the J gene TRBJ2-3, with D possibly being TRBD2 (6 bases). CDR1 is DFQATT, CDR2 SNEGSKA, per germline (reference sequence). V was clipped by 0 bases and J by 6 bases, with 19 bases between them. This CDR3 has 16 amino acids. CDR3 sequence: CSAREVGGLIGDTQYF. In DNA form, the CDR3 reads TGCAGTGCTAGAGAGGTGGGAGGCCTGATAGGGGATACGCAGTATTTT.

This chain links TRBV10-3 with TRBJ2-5; D may be TRBD1 or TRBD2 (5 bases each). This CDR3 contains 12 residues. V lost 9 bases and J 5 bases, leaving 13 bases between the germline ends. Germline assignment: CDR1 ENHRY and CDR2 SYGVKD. The DNA for the CDR3 is TGTGCCATTCGGGGCGACGGGGAGACCCAGTACTTC. Protein product: CAIRGDGETQYF.

V and J are TRBV15 and TRBJ2-3; no firm D call. This CDR3 has 14 amino acids. Germline CDR1 is LNHNV and CDR2 is YYDKDF (reference sequence). V lost 2 bases and J lost 11, with 17 bases in between. The CDR3 coding sequence is TGTGCCACCAGCAGACCTTCAGCCGGAAGAGTGCAGTATTTT. This translates into CATSRPSAGRVQYF.

The rearrangement uses TRBV7-6 and TRBJ1-5; D possibly corresponds to TRBD1 (6 bases). V was pared by 0 bases and J by 12 bases, with 12 bases between. The CDR3 contains 13 residues. Germline values: CDR1 SGHVS, CDR2 FNYEAQ. CDR3 amino acids: CASSLAEQGLQHF. For the CDR3, the DNA is TGTGCCAGCAGCTTAGCGGAACAGGGCCTCCAGCATTTT.